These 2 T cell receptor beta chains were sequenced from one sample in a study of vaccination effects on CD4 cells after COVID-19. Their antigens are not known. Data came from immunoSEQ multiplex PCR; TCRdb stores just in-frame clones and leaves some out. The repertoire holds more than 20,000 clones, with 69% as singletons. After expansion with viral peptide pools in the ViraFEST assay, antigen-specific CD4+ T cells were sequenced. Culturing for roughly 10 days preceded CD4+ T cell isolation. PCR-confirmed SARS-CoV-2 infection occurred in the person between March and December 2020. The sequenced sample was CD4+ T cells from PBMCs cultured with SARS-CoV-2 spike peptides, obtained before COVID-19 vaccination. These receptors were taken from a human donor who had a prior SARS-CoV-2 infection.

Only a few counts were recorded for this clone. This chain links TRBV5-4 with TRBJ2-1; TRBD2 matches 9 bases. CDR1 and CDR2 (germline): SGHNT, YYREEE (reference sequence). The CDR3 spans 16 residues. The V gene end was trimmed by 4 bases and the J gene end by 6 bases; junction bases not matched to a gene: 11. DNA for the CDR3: TGTGCCAGCAGCCCGACGCCTCTAGCGGGACCCAATGAGCAGTTCTTC. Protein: CASSPTPLAGPNEQFF.

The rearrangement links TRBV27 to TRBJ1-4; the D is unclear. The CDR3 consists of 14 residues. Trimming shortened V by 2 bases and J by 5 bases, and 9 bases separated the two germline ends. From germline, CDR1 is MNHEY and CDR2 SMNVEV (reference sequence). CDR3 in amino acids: CASSLQGRNEKLFF. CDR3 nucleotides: TGTGCCAGCAGTTTACAAGGAAGAAATGAAAAACTGTTTTTT. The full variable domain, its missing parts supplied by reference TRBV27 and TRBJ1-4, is EAQVTQNPRYLITVTGKKLTVTCSQNMNHEYMSWYRQDPGLGLRQIYYSMNVEVTDKGDVPEGYKVSRKEKRNFPLILESPSPNQTSLYFCASSLQGRNEKLFFGSGTQLSVL.